The present T cell receptor beta chain was sequenced within a study of T-cell memory formation after mild COVID-19. Study-level information: Clusters were largely donor specific.

After 5'RACE with constant-segment primers, TCR alpha and TCR beta cDNA libraries carrying sample barcodes and UMIs were obtained. MiXCR, run by TCRdb on the 5' RACE reads, gives a single entry per CDR3 protein. The repertoire includes around 440,000 distinct CDR3 sequences, 15% to 20% of them detected once, and 10% to 15% sits in the top ten. This clonotype came up a few times. Germline lookup yields CDR1 SEHNR and CDR2 FQNEAQ (reference sequence). The CDR3 sequence is 14 residues long. Trimming pared 8 bases from V and 4 bases from J, leaving 18 bases between. This receptor was identified in an adult woman who had mild COVID-19 (a few samples of this study predate the infection). Cell type and time point are not known. The chain combines TRBV7-9 with TRBJ2-7; TRBD2 is a possible D gene (6 bases). Sequenced: PBMCs or a T cell subset sorted from them (not recorded which). CDR3 DNA: TGTGCCAGCCGTTGGGAAGGGACTTCGTACGAGCAGTACTTC. Its translation: CASRWEGTSYEQYF.